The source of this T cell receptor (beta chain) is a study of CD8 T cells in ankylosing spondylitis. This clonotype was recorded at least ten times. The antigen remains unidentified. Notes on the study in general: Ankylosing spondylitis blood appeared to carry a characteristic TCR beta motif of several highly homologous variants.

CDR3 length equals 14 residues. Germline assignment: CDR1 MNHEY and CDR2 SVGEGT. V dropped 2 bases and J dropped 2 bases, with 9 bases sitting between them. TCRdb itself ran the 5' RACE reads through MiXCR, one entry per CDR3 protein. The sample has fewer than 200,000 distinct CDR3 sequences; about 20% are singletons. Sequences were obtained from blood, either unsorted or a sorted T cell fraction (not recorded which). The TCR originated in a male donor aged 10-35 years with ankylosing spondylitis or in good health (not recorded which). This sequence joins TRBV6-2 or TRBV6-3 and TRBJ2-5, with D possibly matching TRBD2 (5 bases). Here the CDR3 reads CASSYGSAQETQYF. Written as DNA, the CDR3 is TGTGCCAGCAGTTACGGGAGTGCACAAGAGACCCAGTACTTC.